These 8 T cell receptor beta chains were all obtained from the same sample, sequenced in a study of T cells in localized non-small cell lung cancer. Some clones are missing from TCRdb's copy, which holds only in-frame ones; the method was immunoSEQ multiplex PCR. The repertoire holds around 6,000 clones, with 15% as singletons. Sequencing used normal lung tissue next to the tumor, obtained before any cancer treatment. These receptors all stem from an older male donor with stage II squamous cell lung carcinoma.

V usage is TRBV29-1 and J usage is TRBJ1-1; no definite D call. CDR1 and CDR2 (germline): SQVTM, ANQGSEA. The CDR3 extends over 15 amino acids. The V end lost 4 bases, the J end lost 4 bases, and 19 bases lay between the germline ends. The chain's CDR3 is CSVGVGRLGSTEAFF. Written as DNA, the CDR3 is TGCAGCGTTGGCGTGGGGAGGTTAGGGAGCACTGAAGCTTTCTTT.

The chain combines TRBV28 with TRBJ1-5, with 8 bases that match TRBD1. V lost 7 bases and J lost 4; bases outside the gene matches: 3. The germline gives CDR1 MDHEN, CDR2 SYDVKM. The CDR3 sequence is 13 residues long. The CDR3 region is CASTWTGNQPQHF. CDR3 bases: TGTGCCAGCACCTGGACAGGGAATCAGCCCCAGCATTTT.

This clone has more than one count but fewer than ten. The V call is TRBV6-8, the J call TRBJ2-7; D is perhaps TRBD2 (5 bases). From germline, CDR1 is MNHGY and CDR2 SAAAGT. The CDR3 is 14 residues long. V lost 5 bases, J lost 4 bases, and 15 bases lay in between. The chain's CDR3 is CASSPFGEGYEQYF. CDR3 nucleotides: TGTGCCAGCAGTCCTTTCGGGGAAGGTTACGAGCAGTACTTC.

This clone was seen more than once but under ten times. The chain links TRBV2 to TRBJ2-1; tentative D call: TRBD1 (6 bases). The ends were cut back, 5 bases at V and 5 bases at J, with 10 bases in the middle. The germline V gene has CDR1 SNHLY and CDR2 FYNNEI. The CDR3 covers 13 residues. The CDR3 sequence is CASSFRTDNEQFF. The CDR3 DNA follows: TGTGCCAGCAGTTTTAGGACAGACAATGAGCAGTTCTTC. Full variable domain (remainder filled in from reference TRBV2 and TRBJ2-1): EPEVTQTPSHQVTQMGQEVILRCVPISNHLYFYWYRQILGQKVEFLVSFYNNEISEKSEIFDDQFSVERPDGSNFTLKIRSTKLEDSAMYFCASSFRTDNEQFFGPGTRLTVL.

This clone occurred a few times. J is TRBJ1-6 and V is TRBV19; D is perhaps TRBD1 (5 bases). Trimming took 8 bases from V and 0 from J, leaving 14 bases between them. Germline values: CDR1 LNHDA, CDR2 SQIVND (reference sequence). The CDR3 totals 16 residues. Here the CDR3 reads CASGSGVSSYNSPLHF. As DNA, the CDR3 is TGTGCCAGTGGGTCGGGGGTTAGCTCCTATAATTCACCCCTCCACTTT.

A single count supports this clone. This rearrangement joins TRBV19 to TRBJ1-2, with D possibly being TRBD1 (6 bases). Between the trimmed V and J ends, which lost 9 bases and 4 bases, there was a span of 27 bases. From germline, CDR1 is LNHDA and CDR2 SQIVND (reference sequence). The CDR3 is made up of 17 amino acids. CDR3 DNA: TGTGCCAGCCATATTGAGGGGGACCGTGCCACCTTCTATGGCTACACCTTC. Its protein product is CASHIEGDRATFYGYTF.

This clone is judged medium-sized. The chain uses TRBV6-8 and TRBJ2-5, with TRBD1 matching over 10 bases. The CDR3 is 15 amino acids. The trim removed 5 bases at V and 7 bases at J, leaving 10 bases unmatched. CDR1 MNHGY and CDR2 SAAAGT come from the germline V gene. The CDR3 DNA reads TGTGCCAGCAGTGAGTGGGGACAGGGGCCAGGGACCCAGTACTTC. Its protein is CASSEWGQGPGTQYF.

The genes are TRBV11-3 and TRBJ1-5; D remains unclear. The V and J ends lost 1 base and 7 bases respectively, with 11 bases between them. Germline loops: CDR1 SGHNT, CDR2 YENEEA. The CDR3 covers 14 residues. CDR3 sequence: CASSLGGWGQPQHF. The CDR3, as DNA: TGTGCCAGCAGCTTAGGAGGGTGGGGACAGCCCCAGCATTTT.